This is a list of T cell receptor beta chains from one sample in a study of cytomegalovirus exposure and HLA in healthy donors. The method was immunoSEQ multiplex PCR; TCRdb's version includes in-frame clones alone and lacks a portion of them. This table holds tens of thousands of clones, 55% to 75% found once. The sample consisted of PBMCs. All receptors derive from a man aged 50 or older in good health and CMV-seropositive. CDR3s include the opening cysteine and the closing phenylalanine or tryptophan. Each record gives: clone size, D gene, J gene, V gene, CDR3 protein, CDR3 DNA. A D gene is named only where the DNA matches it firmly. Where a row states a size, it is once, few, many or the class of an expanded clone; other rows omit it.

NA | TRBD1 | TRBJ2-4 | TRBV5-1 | CASSLRGQENIQYF | TGCGCCAGCAGCTTGCGTGGACAGGAAAACATTCAGTACTTC
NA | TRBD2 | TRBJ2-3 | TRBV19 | CASSMSSGVDTQYF | TGTGCCAGTAGTATGTCTAGCGGGGTAGATACGCAGTATTTT
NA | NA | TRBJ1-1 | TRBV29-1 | CSAGVTVNTEAFF | TGCAGCGCCGGGGTGACGGTGAACACTGAAGCTTTCTTT
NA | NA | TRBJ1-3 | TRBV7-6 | CASSLGAVSGNTIYF | TGTGCCAGCAGCTTAGGGGCAGTCTCTGGAAACACCATATATTTT
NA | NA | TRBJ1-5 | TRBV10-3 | CAISEGRVQPQHF | TGTGCCATCAGTGAGGGTCGGGTCCAGCCCCAGCATTTT
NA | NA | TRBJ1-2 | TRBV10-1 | CASSDIEGEDYGYTF | TGCGCCAGCAGTGATATTGAAGGGGAAGACTATGGCTACACCTTC
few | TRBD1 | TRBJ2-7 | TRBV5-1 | CASRPGQGSEQYF | TGCGCCAGCAGACCGGGACAGGGGAGCGAGCAGTACTTC
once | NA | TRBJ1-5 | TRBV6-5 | CASSYSTGSQPQHF | TGTGCCAGCAGTTACTCGACAGGCTCTCAGCCCCAGCATTTT
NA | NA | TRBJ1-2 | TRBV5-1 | CASSASGEPYGYTF | TGCGCCAGCAGTGCGTCGGGAGAACCTTATGGCTACACCTTC
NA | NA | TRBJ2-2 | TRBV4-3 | CASSQGVNSGLGELFF | TGCGCCAGCAGCCAAGGGGTAAATAGCGGCTTAGGGGAGCTGTTTTTT
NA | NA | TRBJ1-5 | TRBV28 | CASRTSGYNQPQHF | TGTGCCAGCCGGACGTCGGGGTACAATCAGCCCCAGCATTTT
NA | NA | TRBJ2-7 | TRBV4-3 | CASSQPGPLSRTYEQYF | TGCGCCAGCAGCCAACCAGGGCCCTTAAGTCGAACCTACGAGCAGTACTTC
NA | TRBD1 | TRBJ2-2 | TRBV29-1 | CSAGTGYNTGELFF | TGCAGCGCTGGGACAGGTTATAACACCGGGGAGCTGTTTTTT
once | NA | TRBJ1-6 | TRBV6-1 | CASSRDSVGSPLHF | TGTGCCAGCAGCAGGGATTCGGTGGGTTCACCCCTCCACTTT
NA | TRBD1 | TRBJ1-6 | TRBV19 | CASSILDRDNSPLHF | TGTGCCAGTAGTATTCTCGACAGGGATAATTCACCCCTCCACTTT
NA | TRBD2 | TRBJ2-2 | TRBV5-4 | CASSPRGGRTGELFF | TGTGCCAGCAGCCCCCGGGGGGGCAGGACCGGGGAGCTGTTTTTT
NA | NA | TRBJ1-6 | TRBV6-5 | CASSYSQGSYNSPLHF | TGTGCCAGCAGTTACTCCCAGGGAAGCTATAATTCACCCCTCCACTTT
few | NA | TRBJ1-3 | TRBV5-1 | CASRQDGGSGNTIYF | TGCGCCAGCAGACAGGACGGGGGATCTGGAAACACCATATATTTT
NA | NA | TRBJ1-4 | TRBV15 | CATSRRVTLRGEKLFF | TGTGCCACCAGCAGACGCGTTACTCTACGCGGTGAAAAACTGTTTTTT
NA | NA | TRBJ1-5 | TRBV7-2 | CASSFIISGGFDQPQHF | TGTGCCAGCAGCTTCATCATTAGTGGAGGGTTCGATCAGCCCCAGCATTTT
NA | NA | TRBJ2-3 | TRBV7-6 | CASKAGRTDTQYF | TGTGCCAGCAAAGCGGGTAGGACAGATACGCAGTATTTT
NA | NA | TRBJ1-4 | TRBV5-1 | CASSFGQGDEKLFF | TGCGCCAGCAGCTTCGGCCAGGGCGACGAAAAACTGTTTTTT
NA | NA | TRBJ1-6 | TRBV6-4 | CASSDSRNSPLHF | TGTGCCAGCAGTGACTCGAGAAATTCACCCCTCCACTTT
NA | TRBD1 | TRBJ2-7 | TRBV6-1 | CASSEWTGISYEQYF | TGTGCCAGCAGTGAATGGACAGGGATATCCTACGAGCAGTACTTC
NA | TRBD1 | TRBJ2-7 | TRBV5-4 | CASSLGQGPSYEQYF | TGTGCCAGCAGCCTCGGACAGGGGCCTTCCTACGAGCAGTACTTC
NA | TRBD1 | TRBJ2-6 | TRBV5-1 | CASSSTTGGSGANVLTF | TGCGCCAGCAGCTCAACGACAGGGGGTTCCGGGGCCAACGTCCTGACTTTC
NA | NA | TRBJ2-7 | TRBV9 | CASSVATGGGFEQYF | TGTGCCAGCAGCGTAGCTACTGGCGGGGGCTTTGAGCAGTACTTC
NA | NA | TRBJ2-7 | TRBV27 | CASSLTPYEQYF | TGTGCCAGCAGTCTAACGCCGTACGAGCAGTACTTC
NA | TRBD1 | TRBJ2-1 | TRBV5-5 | CASRVGQFNEQFF | TGTGCCAGCAGGGTGGGACAGTTCAATGAGCAGTTCTTC
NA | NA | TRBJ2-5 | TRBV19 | CASSKGRGETQYF | TGTGCCAGTTCAAAGGGGCGGGGAGAGACCCAGTACTTC
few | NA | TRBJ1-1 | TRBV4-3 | CASSRTENTEAFF | TGCGCCAGCAGCCGGACAGAGAACACTGAAGCTTTCTTT
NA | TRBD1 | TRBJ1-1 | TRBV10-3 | CAITPNTGGSTEAFF | TGTGCCATCACTCCAAACACAGGGGGAAGCACTGAAGCTTTCTTT
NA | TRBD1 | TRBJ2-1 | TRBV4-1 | CASSQERGPQFF | TGCGCCAGCAGCCAAGAAAGGGGGCCGCAGTTCTTC
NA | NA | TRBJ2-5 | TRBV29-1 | CSVEGWGNRRGAVQETQYF | TGCAGCGTTGAAGGTTGGGGGAACCGCCGCGGGGCAGTCCAAGAGACCCAGTACTTC
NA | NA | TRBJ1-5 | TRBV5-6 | CASSLAGLGQETQAQHF | TGTGCCAGCAGCTTGGCAGGTTTAGGCCAAGAAACTCAGGCCCAGCATTTT
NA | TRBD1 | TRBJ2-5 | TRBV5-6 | CASSREQGEETQYF | TGTGCCAGCAGCCGAGAACAGGGGGAAGAGACCCAGTACTTC